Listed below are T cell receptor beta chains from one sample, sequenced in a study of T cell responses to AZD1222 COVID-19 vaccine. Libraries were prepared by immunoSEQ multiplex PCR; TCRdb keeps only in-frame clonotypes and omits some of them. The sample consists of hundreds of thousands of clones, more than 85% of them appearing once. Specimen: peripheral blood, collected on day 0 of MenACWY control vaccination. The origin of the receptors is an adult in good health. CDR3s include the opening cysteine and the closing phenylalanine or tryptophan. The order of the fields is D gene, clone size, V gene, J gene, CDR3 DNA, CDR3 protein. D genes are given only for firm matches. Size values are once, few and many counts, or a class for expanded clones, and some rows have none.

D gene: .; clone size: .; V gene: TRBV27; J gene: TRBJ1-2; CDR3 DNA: TGTGCCAGCAGTTTACGGCCGGACGGATTTGTTGGCTACACCTTC; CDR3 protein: CASSLRPDGFVGYTF
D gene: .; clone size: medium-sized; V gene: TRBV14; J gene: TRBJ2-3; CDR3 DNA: TGTGCCAGCAGCCGGCGAACCTCTAGCACAGATACGCAGTATTTT; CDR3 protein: CASSRRTSSTDTQYF
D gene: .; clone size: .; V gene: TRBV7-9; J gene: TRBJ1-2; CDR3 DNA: TGTGCCAGCAGCCGAGACAGCTATGGCTACACCTTC; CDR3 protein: CASSRDSYGYTF
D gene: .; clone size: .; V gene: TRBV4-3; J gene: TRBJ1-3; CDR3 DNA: TGCGCCAGCAGCCTCGAGGTGAGACAGGCCGCCGGAAACACCATATATTTT; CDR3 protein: CASSLEVRQAAGNTIYF
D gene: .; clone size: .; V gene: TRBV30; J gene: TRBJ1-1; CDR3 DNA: TGTGCCCGCTTAACAGGGAAGAACACTGAAGCTTTCTTT; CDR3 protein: CARLTGKNTEAFF
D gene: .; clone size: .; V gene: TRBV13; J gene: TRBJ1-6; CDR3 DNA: TGTGCCAGCAGCGTCAGGATAAGTGCCCTCCACTTT; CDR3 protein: CASSVRISALHF
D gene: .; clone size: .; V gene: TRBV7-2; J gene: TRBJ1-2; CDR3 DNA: TGTGCCAGCAGCGCAGCTAGGGGTGGCTACACCTTC; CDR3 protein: CASSAARGGYTF
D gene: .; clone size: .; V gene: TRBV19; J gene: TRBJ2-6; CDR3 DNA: TGTGCCAGTAGTATAGGGTACTCTGGGGCCAACGTCCTGACTTTC; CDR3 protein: CASSIGYSGANVLTF
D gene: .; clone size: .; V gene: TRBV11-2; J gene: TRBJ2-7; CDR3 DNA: TGTGCCAGCAGCTTACTAGATCTCGAGCAGTACTTC; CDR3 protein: CASSLLDLEQYF
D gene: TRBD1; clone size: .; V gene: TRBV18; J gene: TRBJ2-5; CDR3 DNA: TGTGCCAGCTCACCGGGGACAGGAGACCTCGAAAAGACCCAGTACTTC; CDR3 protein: CASSPGTGDLEKTQYF
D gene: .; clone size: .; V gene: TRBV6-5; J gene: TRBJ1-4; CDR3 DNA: TGTGCCAGCAGAAACACGGCAACTAATGAAAAACTGTTTTTT; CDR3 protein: CASRNTATNEKLFF
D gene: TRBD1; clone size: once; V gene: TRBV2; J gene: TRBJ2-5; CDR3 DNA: TGTGCCAGCAGATTGACAGGGTTGGGCCAAGAGACCCAGTACTTC; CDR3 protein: CASRLTGLGQETQYF
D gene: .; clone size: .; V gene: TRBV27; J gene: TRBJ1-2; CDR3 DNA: TGTGCCAGCAGTTTATCGGGCAGGTTCTATGGCTACACCTTC; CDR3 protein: CASSLSGRFYGYTF
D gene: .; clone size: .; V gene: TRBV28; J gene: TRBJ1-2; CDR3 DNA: TGTGCCAGCAGTAAGGACGTCGCTGGCTACACCTTC; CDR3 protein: CASSKDVAGYTF
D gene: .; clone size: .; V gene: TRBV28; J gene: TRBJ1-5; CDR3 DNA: TGTGCCAGCAGTTTGGGGGGGAGGCGGATGAAGCCCCAGCATTTT; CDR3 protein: CASSLGGRRMKPQHF
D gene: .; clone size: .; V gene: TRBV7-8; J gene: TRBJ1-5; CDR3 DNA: TGTGCCAGCAGCCCAGGGAGCAATCAGCCCCAGCATTTT; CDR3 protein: CASSPGSNQPQHF
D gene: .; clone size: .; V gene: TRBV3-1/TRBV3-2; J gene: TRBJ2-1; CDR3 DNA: TGTGCCAGCAGCCAAGGGTCAGTGAGCTCCTACAATGAGCAGTTCTTC; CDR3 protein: CASSQGSVSSYNEQFF
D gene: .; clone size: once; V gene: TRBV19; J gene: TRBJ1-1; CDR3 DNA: TGTGCCAGTAGTCCCCGCCCAGGGGTTATGAACACTGAAGCTTTCTTT; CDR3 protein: CASSPRPGVMNTEAFF
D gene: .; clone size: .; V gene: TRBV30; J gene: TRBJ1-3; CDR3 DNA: TGTGCCTGGATTGAGGGATCTGGAAACACCATATATTTT; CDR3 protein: CAWIEGSGNTIYF
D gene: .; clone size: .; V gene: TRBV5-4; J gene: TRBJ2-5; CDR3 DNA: TGTGCCAGCAGCCTCCGGGACACAGCATTAGAGACCCAGTACTTC; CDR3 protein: CASSLRDTALETQYF
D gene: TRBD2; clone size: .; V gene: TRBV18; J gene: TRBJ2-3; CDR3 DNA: TGTGCCAGCTCCCTACTTAATAGACTAGCGGGGGGGCAATCGGATACGCAGTATTTT; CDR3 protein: CASSLLNRLAGGQSDTQYF
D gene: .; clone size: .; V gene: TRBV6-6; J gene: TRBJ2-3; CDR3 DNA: TGTGCCAGCCACACCCCTGCCACAGATACGCAGTATTTT; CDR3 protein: CASHTPATDTQYF
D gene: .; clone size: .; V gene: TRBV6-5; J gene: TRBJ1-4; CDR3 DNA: TGTGCCAGCAGCCGCGACGGAGGGGAGGCAAAACTGTTTTTT; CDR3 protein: CASSRDGGEAKLFF
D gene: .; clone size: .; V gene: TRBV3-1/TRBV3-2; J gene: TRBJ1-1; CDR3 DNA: TGTGCCAGCAGCCAAAGTGGGATGAACACTGAAGCTTTCTTT; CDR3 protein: CASSQSGMNTEAFF
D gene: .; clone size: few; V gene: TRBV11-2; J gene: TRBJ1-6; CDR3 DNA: TGTGCCAGCAGCCTAAACCGTGTAGGGGGTTCAAATAATTCACCCCTCCACTTT; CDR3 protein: CASSLNRVGGSNNSPLHF
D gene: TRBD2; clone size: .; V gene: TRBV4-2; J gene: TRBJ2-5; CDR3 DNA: TGTGCCAGCAGCCAAGATACGGGGGGGCTTGGGACCCAGTACTTC; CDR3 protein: CASSQDTGGLGTQYF
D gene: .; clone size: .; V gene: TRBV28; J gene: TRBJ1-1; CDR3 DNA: TGTGCCAGCAGAGGGACGGGACTCCTGAACACTGAAGCTTTCTTT; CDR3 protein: CASRGTGLLNTEAFF
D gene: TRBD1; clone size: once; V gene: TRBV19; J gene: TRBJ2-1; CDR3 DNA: TGTGCCAGTATGCCTAACAGGGGGAGCTCCTACAATGAGCAGTTCTTC; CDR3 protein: CASMPNRGSSYNEQFF
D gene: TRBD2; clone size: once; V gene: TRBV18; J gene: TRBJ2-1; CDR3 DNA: TGTGCCAGCTCACCACAGGTAGCGGGGCGCTACAATGAGCAGTTCTTC; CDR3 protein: CASSPQVAGRYNEQFF
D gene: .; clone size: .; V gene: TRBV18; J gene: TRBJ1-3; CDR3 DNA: TGTGCCAGCTCACCCGACAGGGGAAACACCATATATTTT; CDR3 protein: CASSPDRGNTIYF
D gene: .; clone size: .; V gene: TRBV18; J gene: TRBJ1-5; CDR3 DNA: TGTGCCAGCTCTCCTGACGGGAATCAGCCCCAGCATTTT; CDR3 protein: CASSPDGNQPQHF
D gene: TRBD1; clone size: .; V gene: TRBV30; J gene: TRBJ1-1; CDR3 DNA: TGTGCCTGGGGAAGGGGGGCGGACAGGGCGAACACTGAAGCTTTCTTT; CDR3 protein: CAWGRGADRANTEAFF
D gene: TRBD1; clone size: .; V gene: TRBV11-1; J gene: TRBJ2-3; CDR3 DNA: TGTGCCAGCAGCTATACAGGGGGGTTGAGCACAGATACGCAGTATTTT; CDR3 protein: CASSYTGGLSTDTQYF
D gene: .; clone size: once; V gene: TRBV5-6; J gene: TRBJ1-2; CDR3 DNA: TGTGCCAGCAGCTTTCAGGACACCTACTATGGCTACACCTTC; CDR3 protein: CASSFQDTYYGYTF
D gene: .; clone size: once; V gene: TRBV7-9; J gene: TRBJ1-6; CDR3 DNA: TGTGCCAGCAGCTTTGGGGATTTCTATAATTCACCCCTCCACTTT; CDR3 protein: CASSFGDFYNSPLHF
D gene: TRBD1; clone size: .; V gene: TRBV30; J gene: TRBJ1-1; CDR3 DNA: TGTGCCTGGAGTAAAACAGGGGGGAACACTGAAGCTTTCTTT; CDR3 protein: CAWSKTGGNTEAFF
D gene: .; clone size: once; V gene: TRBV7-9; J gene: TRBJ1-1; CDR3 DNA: TGTGCCAGCAGCTCCAACATGGGTCAGGGGAAGGCTGAAGCTTTCTTT; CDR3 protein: CASSSNMGQGKAEAFF
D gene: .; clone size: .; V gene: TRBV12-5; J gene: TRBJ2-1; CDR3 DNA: TGTGCTAGTGGTTTGGGACTAGGTTTAAACAATGAGCAGTTCTTC; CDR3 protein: CASGLGLGLNNEQFF
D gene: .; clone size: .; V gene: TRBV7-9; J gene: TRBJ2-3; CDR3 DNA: TGTGCCAGCAGCTTAATGGGGCCAGCGAATACGCAGTATTTT; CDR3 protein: CASSLMGPANTQYF
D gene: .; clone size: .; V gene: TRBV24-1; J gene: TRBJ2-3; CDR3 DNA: TGTGCCACCAGGGGCCAGGGCAGCACAGATACGCAGTATTTT; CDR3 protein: CATRGQGSTDTQYF
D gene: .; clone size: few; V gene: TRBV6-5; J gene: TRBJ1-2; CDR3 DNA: TGTGCCAGCAGTTACGGTATCGGTTCACGCTACACCTTC; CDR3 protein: CASSYGIGSRYTF
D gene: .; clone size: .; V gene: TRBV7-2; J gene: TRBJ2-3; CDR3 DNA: TGTGCCAGCAGCTTATCTATAGATACGCAGTATTTT; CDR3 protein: CASSLSIDTQYF
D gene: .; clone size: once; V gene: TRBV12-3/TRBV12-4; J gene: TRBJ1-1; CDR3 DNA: TGTGCCAGCAGTTTCGACGGAGACACTGAAGCTTTCTTT; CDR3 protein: CASSFDGDTEAFF
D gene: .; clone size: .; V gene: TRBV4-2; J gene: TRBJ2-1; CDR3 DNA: TGTGCCAGCAGCCAGGGCGTTACGGGCTCCTACAATGAGCAGTTCTTC; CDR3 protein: CASSQGVTGSYNEQFF
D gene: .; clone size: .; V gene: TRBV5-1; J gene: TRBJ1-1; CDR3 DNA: TGCGCCAGCAGCCCCACTTCGACGGGGAACACTGAAGCTTTCTTT; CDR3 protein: CASSPTSTGNTEAFF
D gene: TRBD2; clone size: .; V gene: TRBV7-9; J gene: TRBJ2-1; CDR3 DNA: TGTGCCAGCAGCTTCGTACTAGCGGGGGATTACAATGAGCAGTTCTTC; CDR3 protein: CASSFVLAGDYNEQFF
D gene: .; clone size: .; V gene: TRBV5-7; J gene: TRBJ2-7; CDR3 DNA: TGTGCCAGCAGCTTGGCGGTCGGAGATGCCTACGAGCAGTACTTC; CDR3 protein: CASSLAVGDAYEQYF
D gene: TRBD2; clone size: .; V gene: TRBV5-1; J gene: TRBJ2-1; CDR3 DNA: TGCGCCAGCAGCTTGGGCTTAGCGGGGGACAATGAGCAGTTCTTC; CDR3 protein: CASSLGLAGDNEQFF
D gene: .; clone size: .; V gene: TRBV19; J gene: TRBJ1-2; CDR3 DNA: TGTGCCAGTAAGGGCAGGGGAGAACGTGGCTACACCTTC; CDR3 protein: CASKGRGERGYTF
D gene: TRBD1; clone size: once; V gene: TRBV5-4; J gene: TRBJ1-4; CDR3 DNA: TGTGCCAGCAGCTGGGGACAGGGGGCGGGTGAAAAACTGTTTTTT; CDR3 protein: CASSWGQGAGEKLFF
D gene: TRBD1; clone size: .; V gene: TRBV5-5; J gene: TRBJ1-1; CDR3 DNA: TGTGCCAGCAGCTCGGGACAGCGAATGAACACTGAAGCTTTCTTT; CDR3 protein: CASSSGQRMNTEAFF
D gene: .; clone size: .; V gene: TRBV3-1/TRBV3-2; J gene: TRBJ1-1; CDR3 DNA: TGTGCCAGCAGCCGCCGGGGGAGAGCGAACACTGAAGCTTTCTTT; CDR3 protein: CASSRRGRANTEAFF
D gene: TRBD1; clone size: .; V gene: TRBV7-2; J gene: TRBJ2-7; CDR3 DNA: TGTGCCAGCAGCGGCCCCAGGGGACAGGGAGACTCTCGTACTTGGGAGCAGTACTTC; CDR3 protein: CASSGPRGQGDSRTWEQYF
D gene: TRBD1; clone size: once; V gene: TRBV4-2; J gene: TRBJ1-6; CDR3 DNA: TGTGCCAGCAGCCAAGAGACAGGGAATTCACCCCTCCACTTT; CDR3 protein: CASSQETGNSPLHF
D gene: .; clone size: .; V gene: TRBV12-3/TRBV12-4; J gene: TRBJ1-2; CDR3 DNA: TGTGCCAGCCTTACGGGGGGGCTCGGTGGCTACACCTTC; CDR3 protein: CASLTGGLGGYTF
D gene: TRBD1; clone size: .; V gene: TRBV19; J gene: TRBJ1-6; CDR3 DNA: TGTGCCAGTTTTCCGGGACAGGGCAAGTTAGTATCACCCCTCCACTTT; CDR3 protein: CASFPGQGKLVSPLHF
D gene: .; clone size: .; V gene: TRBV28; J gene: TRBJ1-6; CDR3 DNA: TGTGCCAGCTCGGGGGGGTTCGGTAATTCACCCCTCCACTTT; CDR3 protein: CASSGGFGNSPLHF
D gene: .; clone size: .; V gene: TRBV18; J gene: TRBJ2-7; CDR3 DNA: TGTGCCAGCTCACCACTCCCGGGATTCTCGTCCTACGAGCAGTACTTC; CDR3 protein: CASSPLPGFSSYEQYF